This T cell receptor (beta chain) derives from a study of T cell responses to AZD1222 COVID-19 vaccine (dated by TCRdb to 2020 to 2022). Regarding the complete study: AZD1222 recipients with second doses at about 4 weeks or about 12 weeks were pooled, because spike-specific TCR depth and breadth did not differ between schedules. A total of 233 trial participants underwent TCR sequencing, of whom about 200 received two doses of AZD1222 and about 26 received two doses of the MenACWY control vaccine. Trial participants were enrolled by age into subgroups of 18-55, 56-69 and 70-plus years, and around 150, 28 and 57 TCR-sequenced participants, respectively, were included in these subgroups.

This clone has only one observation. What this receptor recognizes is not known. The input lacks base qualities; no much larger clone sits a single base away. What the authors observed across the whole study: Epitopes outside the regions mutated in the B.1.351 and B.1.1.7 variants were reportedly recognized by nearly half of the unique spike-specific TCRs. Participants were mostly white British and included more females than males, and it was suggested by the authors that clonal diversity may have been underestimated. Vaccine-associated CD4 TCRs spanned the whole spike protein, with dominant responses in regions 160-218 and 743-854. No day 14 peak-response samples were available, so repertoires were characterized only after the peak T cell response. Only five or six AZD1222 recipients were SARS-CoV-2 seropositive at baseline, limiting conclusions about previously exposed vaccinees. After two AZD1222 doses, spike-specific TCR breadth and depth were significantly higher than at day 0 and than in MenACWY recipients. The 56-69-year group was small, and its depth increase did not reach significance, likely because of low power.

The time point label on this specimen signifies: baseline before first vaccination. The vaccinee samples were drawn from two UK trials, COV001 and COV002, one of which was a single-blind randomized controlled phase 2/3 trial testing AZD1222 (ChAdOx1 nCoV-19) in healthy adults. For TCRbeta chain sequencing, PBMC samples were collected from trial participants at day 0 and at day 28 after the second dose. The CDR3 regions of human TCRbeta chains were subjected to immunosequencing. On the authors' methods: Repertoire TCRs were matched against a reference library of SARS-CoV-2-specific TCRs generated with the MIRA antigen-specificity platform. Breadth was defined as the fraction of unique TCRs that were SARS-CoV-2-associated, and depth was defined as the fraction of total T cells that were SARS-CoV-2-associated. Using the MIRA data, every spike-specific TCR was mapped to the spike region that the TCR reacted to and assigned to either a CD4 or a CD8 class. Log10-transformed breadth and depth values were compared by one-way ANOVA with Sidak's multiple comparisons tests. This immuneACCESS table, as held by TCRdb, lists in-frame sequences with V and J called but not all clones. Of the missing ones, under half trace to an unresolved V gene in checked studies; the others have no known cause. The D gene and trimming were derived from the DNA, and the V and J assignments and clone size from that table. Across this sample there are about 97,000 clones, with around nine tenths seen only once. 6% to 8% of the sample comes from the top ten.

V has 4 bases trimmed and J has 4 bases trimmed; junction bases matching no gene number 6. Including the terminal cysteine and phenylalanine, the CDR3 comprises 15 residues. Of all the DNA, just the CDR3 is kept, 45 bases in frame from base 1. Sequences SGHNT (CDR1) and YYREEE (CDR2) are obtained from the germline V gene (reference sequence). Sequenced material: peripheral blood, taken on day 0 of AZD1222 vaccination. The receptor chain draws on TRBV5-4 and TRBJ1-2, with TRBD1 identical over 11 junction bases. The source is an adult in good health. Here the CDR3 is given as CASSGGTGGFYGYTF. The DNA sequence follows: TGTGCCAGCAGCGGTGGGACAGGGGGATTCTATGGCTACACCTTC.